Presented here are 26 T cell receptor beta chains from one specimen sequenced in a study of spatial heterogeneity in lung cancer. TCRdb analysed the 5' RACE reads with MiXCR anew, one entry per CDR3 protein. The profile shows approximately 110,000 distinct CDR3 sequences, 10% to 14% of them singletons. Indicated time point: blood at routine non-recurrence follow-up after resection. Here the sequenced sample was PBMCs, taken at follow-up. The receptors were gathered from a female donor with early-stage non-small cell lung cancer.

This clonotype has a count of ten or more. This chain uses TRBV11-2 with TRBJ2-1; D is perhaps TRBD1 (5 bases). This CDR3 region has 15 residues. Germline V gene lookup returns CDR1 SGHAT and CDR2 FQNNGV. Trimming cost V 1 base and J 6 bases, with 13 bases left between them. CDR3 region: CASSLVTDARNEQFF. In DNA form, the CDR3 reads TGTGCCAGCAGCTTAGTGACAGACGCCCGCAATGAGCAGTTCTTC.

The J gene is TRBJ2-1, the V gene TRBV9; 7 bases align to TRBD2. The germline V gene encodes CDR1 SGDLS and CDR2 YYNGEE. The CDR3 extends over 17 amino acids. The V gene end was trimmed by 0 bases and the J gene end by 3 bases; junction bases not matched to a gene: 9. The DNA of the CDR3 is TGTGCCAGCAGCGTAGGTGTGGGAAGGACTAGCTACAATGAGCAGTTCTTC. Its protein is CASSVGVGRTSYNEQFF.

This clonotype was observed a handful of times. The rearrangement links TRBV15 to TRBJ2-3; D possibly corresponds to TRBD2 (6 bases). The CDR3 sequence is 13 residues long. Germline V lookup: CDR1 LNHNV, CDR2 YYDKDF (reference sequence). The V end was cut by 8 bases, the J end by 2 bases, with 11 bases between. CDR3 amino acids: CATRDSPTDTQYF. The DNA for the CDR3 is TGTGCCACCCGGGACTCTCCCACAGATACGCAGTATTTT.

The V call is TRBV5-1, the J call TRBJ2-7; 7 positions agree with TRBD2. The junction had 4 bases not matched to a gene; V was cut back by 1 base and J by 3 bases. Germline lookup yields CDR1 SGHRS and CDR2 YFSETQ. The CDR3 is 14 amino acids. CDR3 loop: CASSLTAGSYEQYF. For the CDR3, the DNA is TGCGCCAGCAGCTTGACAGCGGGGAGCTACGAGCAGTACTTC.

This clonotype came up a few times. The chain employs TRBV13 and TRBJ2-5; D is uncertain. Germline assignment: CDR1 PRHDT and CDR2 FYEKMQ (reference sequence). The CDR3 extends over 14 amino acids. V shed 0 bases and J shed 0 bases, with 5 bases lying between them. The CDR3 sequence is CASSLGHNQETQYF. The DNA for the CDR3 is TGTGCCAGCAGCTTAGGACACAACCAAGAGACCCAGTACTTC. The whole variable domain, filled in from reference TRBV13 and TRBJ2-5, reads AAGVIQSPRHLIKEKRETATLKCYPIPRHDTVYWYQQGPGQDPQFLISFYEKMQSDKGSIPDRFSAQQFSDYHSELNMSSLELGDSALYFCASSLGHNQETQYFGPGTRLLVL.

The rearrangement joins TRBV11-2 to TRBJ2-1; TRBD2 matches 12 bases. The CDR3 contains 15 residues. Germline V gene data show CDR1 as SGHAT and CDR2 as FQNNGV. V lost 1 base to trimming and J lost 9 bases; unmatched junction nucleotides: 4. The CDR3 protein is CASSLGLAGVSEQFF. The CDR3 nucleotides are TGTGCCAGCAGCTTAGGACTAGCGGGAGTCAGTGAGCAGTTCTTC.

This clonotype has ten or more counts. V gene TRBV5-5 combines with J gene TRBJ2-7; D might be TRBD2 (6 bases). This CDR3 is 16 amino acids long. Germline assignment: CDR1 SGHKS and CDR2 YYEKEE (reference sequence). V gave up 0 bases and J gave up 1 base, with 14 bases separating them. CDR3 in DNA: TGTGCCAGCAGCTTGGGCGGGACGCACCAATCCTACGAGCAGTACTTC. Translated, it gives CASSLGGTHQSYEQYF.

CDR3 protein: CASRSGLAGLQETQYF. The CDR3 DNA reads TGTGCCAGCAGGTCGGGACTAGCGGGGCTTCAAGAGACCCAGTACTTC. The chain carries TRBV12-3 or TRBV12-4 and TRBJ2-5, with 13 bases matching TRBD2. This CDR3 has 16 amino acids. V dropped 6 bases and J dropped 2; count of bases not matched to a gene: 6.

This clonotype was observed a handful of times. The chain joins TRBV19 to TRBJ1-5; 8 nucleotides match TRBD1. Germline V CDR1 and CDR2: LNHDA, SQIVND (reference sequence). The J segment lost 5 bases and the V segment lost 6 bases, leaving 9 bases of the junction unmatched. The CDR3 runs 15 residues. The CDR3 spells CASSRSGGGDQPQHF. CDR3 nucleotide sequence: TGTGCCAGTAGCCGATCAGGGGGCGGGGATCAGCCCCAGCATTTT.

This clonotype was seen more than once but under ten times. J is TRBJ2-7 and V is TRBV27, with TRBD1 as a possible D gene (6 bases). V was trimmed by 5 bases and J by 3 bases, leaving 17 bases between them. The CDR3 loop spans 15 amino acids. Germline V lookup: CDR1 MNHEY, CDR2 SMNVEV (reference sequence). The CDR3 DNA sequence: TGTGCCAGCAGTCCCACCACCGGGACACTCTACGAGCAGTACTTC. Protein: CASSPTTGTLYEQYF.

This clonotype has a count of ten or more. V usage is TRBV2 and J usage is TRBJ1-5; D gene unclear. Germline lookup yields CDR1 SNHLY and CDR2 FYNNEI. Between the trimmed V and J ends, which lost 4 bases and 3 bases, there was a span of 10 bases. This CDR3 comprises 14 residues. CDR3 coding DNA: TGTGCCAGCAGTGGAGGGCTTAACAATCAGCCCCAGCATTTT. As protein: CASSGGLNNQPQHF. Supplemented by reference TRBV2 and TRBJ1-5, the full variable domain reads EPEVTQTPSHQVTQMGQEVILRCVPISNHLYFYWYRQILGQKVEFLVSFYNNEISEKSEIFDDQFSVERPDGSNFTLKIRSTKLEDSAMYFCASSGGLNNQPQHFGDGTRLSIL.

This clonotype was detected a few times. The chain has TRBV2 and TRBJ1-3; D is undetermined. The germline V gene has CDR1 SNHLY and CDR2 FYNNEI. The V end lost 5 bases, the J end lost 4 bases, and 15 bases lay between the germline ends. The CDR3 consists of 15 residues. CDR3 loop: CASSPDGITGNTIYF. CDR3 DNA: TGTGCCAGCAGTCCAGACGGAATCACAGGAAACACCATATATTTT.

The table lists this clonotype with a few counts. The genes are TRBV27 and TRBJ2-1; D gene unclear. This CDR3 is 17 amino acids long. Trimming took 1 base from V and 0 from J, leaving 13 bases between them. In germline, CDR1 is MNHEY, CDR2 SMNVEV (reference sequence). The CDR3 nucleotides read TGTGCCAGCAGTTTATTGGGCAGGCCAAGCTCCTACAATGAGCAGTTCTTC. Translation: CASSLLGRPSSYNEQFF.

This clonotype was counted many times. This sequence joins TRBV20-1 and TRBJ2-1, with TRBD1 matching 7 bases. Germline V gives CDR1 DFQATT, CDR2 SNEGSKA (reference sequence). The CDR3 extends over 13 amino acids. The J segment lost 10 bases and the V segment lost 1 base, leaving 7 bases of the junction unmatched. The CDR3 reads CSARVLDREEQFF. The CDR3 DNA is TGCAGTGCTAGAGTGCTTGACAGGGAAGAGCAGTTCTTC.

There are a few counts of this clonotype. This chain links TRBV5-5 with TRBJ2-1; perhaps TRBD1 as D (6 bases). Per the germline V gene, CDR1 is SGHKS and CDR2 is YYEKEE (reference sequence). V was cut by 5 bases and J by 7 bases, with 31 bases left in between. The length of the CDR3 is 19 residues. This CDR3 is CASRHHPFNTGPVENEQFF. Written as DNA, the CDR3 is TGTGCCAGCAGACACCACCCTTTTAACACAGGGCCGGTTGAGAATGAGCAGTTCTTC. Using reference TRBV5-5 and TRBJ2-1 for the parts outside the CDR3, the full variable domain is DAGVTQSPTHLIKTRGQQVTLRCSPISGHKSVSWYQQVLGQGPQFIFQYYEKEERGRGNFPDRFSARQFPNYSSELNVNALLLGDSALYLCASRHHPFNTGPVENEQFFGPGTRLTVL.

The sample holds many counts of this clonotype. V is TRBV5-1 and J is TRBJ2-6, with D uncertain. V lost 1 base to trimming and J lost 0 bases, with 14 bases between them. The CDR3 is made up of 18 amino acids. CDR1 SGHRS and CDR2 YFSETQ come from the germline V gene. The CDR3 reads CASSLMSISGSGANVLTF. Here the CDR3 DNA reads TGCGCCAGCAGCTTGATGAGTATTAGTGGCTCTGGGGCCAACGTCCTGACTTTC.

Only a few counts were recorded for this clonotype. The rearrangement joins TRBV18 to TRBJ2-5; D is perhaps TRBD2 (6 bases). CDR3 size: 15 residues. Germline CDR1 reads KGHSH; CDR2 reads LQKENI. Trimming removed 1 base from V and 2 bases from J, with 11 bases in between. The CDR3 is CASSPRRAGQETQYF. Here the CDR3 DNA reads TGTGCCAGCTCACCACGGCGTGCGGGGCAAGAGACCCAGTACTTC.

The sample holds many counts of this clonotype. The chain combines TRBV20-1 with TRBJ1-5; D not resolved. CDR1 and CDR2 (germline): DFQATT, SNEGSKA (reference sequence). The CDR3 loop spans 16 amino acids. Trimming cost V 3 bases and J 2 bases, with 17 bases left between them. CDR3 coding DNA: TGCAGTGCTAGGGCACACAGTGGAGGTGGCAATCAGCCCCAGCATTTT. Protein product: CSARAHSGGGNQPQHF.

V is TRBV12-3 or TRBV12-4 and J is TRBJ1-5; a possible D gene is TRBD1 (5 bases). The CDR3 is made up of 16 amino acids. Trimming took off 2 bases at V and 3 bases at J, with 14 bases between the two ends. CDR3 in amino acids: CASSLKGATYNQPQHF. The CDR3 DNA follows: TGTGCCAGCAGTTTAAAAGGGGCCACCTACAATCAGCCCCAGCATTTT.

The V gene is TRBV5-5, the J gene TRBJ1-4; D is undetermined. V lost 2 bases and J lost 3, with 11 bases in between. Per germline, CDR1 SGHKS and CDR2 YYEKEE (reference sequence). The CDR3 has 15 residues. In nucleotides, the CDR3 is TGTGCCAGCAGCTTCGGGGAGATGGCTAATGAAAAACTGTTTTTT. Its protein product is CASSFGEMANEKLFF.

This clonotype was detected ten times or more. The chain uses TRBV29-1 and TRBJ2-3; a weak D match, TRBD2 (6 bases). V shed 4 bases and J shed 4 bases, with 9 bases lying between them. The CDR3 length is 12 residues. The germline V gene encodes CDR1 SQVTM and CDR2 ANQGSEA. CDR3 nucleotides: TGCAGCGTTGCGGCTAGCGCAGATACGCAGTATTTT. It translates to CSVAASADTQYF.

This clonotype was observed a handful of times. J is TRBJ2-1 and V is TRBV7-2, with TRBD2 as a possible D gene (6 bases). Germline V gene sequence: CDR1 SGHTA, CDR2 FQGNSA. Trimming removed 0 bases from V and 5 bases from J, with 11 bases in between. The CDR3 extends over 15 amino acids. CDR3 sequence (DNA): TGTGCCAGCAGCTTAGCCACTAGCATTAACAATGAGCAGTTCTTC. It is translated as CASSLATSINNEQFF.

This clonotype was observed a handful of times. The CDR3 here is CATRIVGTGGETQYF. CDR3 DNA: TGCGCCACCAGAATTGTTGGCACCGGCGGCGAGACCCAGTACTTC. The V call is TRBV5-1, the J call TRBJ2-5; D uncertain. Germline-derived CDR1 and CDR2 are SGHRS and YFSETQ. Deletions cut 9 bases from V and 5 bases from J, with 23 bases between. This CDR3 comprises 15 residues.

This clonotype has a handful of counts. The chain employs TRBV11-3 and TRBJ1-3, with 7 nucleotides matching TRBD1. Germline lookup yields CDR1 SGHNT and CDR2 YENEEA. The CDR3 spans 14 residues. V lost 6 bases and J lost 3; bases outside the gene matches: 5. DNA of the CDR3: TGTGCCAGCAGTTCAGGACAGGTTGGAAACACCATATATTTT. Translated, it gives CASSSGQVGNTIYF.

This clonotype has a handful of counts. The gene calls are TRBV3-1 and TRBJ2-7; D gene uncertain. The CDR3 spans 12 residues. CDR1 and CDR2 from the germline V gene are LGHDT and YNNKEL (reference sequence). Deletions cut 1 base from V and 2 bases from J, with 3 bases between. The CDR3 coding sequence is TGTGCCAGCAGCCAAGCTACCTACGAGCAGTACTTC. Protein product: CASSQATYEQYF.

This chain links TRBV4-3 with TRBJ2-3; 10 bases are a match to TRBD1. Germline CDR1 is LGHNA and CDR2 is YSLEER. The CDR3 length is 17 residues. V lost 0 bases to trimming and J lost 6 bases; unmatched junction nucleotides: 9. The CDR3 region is CASSQDWGTGAKDTQYF. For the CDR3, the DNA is TGCGCCAGCAGCCAAGATTGGGGGACAGGGGCGAAGGATACGCAGTATTTT.